Listed below are T cell receptor beta chains from one sample, sequenced in a study of regulatory T cells in long-lasting Graves disease. TCRdb re-called the multiplex PCR reads through MiXCR, storing one row per CDR3 protein. The data show 420,000 or so distinct CDR3 sequences, with about a sixth seen just once and 23% held by the top ten. This sample was shared with a second study, whose subject was T cells in Graves' hyperthyroidism and ophthalmopathy.

The sample here was peripheral blood mononuclear cells (PBMCs), taken at new diagnosis, from a patient treated with antithyroid drugs. The receptors shown here come from a woman aged 18-30 years with Graves disease. Both conserved end residues are part of each CDR3. Each record gives: J gene, D gene, clone size, V gene, CDR3 protein, CDR3 DNA. A D gene is named only where the DNA matches it firmly. Clone size appears in some rows only: once, few, many, or a class for an expanded clone.

j_call: TRBJ2-4
d_call: NA
clone_size: few
v_call: TRBV13
cdr3_aa: CASSPGTNIQYF
cdr3_nt: TGTGCCAGCAGCCCGGGGACTAACATTCAGTACTTC

j_call: TRBJ2-1
d_call: TRBD2
clone_size: few
v_call: TRBV11-3
cdr3_aa: CASSLVLAGGRSYNEQFF
cdr3_nt: TGTGCCAGCAGCTTAGTCCTAGCGGGAGGCCGCTCCTACAATGAGCAGTTCTTC

j_call: TRBJ1-3
d_call: NA
clone_size: NA
v_call: TRBV12-3/TRBV12-4
cdr3_aa: CASTLVAGNTIYF
cdr3_nt: TGTGCCAGCACCCTCGTGGCTGGAAACACCATATATTTT

j_call: TRBJ2-7
d_call: NA
clone_size: many
v_call: TRBV6-1
cdr3_aa: CASSTHGGGEQYF
cdr3_nt: TGTGCCAGCAGTACACACGGTGGGGGTGAGCAGTACTTC

j_call: TRBJ2-3
d_call: NA
clone_size: few
v_call: TRBV19
cdr3_aa: CASSTTSTDTQYF
cdr3_nt: TGTGCCAGTAGTACCACTAGCACAGATACGCAGTATTTT

j_call: TRBJ2-5
d_call: NA
clone_size: many
v_call: TRBV7-2
cdr3_aa: CASSLRRGAETQYF
cdr3_nt: TGTGCCAGCAGCTTAAGGAGGGGGGCTGAGACCCAGTACTTC

j_call: TRBJ2-7
d_call: NA
clone_size: many
v_call: TRBV9
cdr3_aa: CASSVDTNSYEQYF
cdr3_nt: TGTGCCAGCAGCGTAGATACAAACTCCTACGAGCAGTACTTC

j_call: TRBJ1-1
d_call: TRBD1
clone_size: many
v_call: TRBV12-3/TRBV12-4
cdr3_aa: CASSPDQGANTEAFF
cdr3_nt: TGTGCCAGCAGTCCGGATCAGGGGGCGAACACTGAAGCTTTCTTT

j_call: TRBJ2-7
d_call: TRBD2
clone_size: many
v_call: TRBV3-1
cdr3_aa: CASSFKAGDYEQYF
cdr3_nt: TGTGCCAGCAGCTTTAAAGCGGGGGACTACGAGCAGTACTTC

j_call: TRBJ2-7
d_call: NA
clone_size: many
v_call: TRBV28
cdr3_aa: CASRAVRDSYEQYF
cdr3_nt: TGTGCCAGCAGAGCCGTCAGGGACTCCTACGAGCAGTACTTC

j_call: TRBJ1-5
d_call: NA
clone_size: many
v_call: TRBV28
cdr3_aa: CASSLAGQPQHF
cdr3_nt: TGTGCCAGCAGCCTCGCCGGCCAGCCCCAGCATTTT

j_call: TRBJ1-2
d_call: TRBD1
clone_size: NA
v_call: TRBV19
cdr3_aa: CASSIVGQGRSYGYTF
cdr3_nt: TGTGCCAGTAGTATAGTGGGACAGGGAAGGAGCTATGGCTACACCTTC

j_call: TRBJ1-1
d_call: NA
clone_size: few
v_call: TRBV3-1
cdr3_aa: CASSQAAPNTEAFF
cdr3_nt: TGTGCCAGCAGCCAAGCTGCTCCGAACACTGAAGCTTTCTTT

j_call: TRBJ1-1
d_call: NA
clone_size: many
v_call: TRBV28
cdr3_aa: CASSSGPKNTEAFF
cdr3_nt: TGTGCCAGCAGTTCCGGACCCAAGAACACTGAAGCTTTCTTT

j_call: TRBJ2-1
d_call: TRBD1
clone_size: NA
v_call: TRBV4-3
cdr3_aa: CASSHNRGNEQFF
cdr3_nt: TGCGCCAGCAGCCATAACAGGGGTAATGAGCAGTTCTTC

j_call: TRBJ2-7
d_call: NA
clone_size: NA
v_call: TRBV20-1
cdr3_aa: CSAVLQGQDEQYF
cdr3_nt: TGCAGTGCTGTTTTACAGGGTCAGGACGAGCAGTACTTC

j_call: TRBJ1-5
d_call: TRBD1
clone_size: NA
v_call: TRBV10-3
cdr3_aa: CAISDGGGDSNQPQHF
cdr3_nt: TGTGCCATCAGTGATGGAGGGGGCGATAGCAATCAGCCCCAGCATTTT

j_call: TRBJ2-1
d_call: TRBD1
clone_size: many
v_call: TRBV7-3
cdr3_aa: CASSPTGARYNEQFF
cdr3_nt: TGTGCCAGCAGCCCGACAGGGGCTAGGTACAATGAGCAGTTCTTC

j_call: TRBJ1-5
d_call: TRBD1
clone_size: NA
v_call: TRBV18
cdr3_aa: CASSQTGNHQPQHF
cdr3_nt: TGTGCCAGCTCACAGACAGGGAATCATCAGCCCCAGCATTTT

j_call: TRBJ2-6
d_call: TRBD2
clone_size: NA
v_call: TRBV24-1
cdr3_aa: CATSDRTSGSSLTF
cdr3_nt: TGTGCCACCAGTGACAGGACTAGCGGGAGCTCACTGACTTTC

j_call: TRBJ1-1
d_call: TRBD1
clone_size: many
v_call: TRBV27
cdr3_aa: CASSRTGGGTEAFF
cdr3_nt: TGTGCCAGCAGTCGGACAGGGGGAGGCACTGAAGCTTTCTTT

j_call: TRBJ2-7
d_call: NA
clone_size: many
v_call: TRBV29-1
cdr3_aa: CSVEDTGTSPYEQYF
cdr3_nt: TGCAGCGTTGAAGACACGGGAACCTCTCCCTACGAGCAGTACTTC

j_call: TRBJ2-1
d_call: TRBD2
clone_size: many
v_call: TRBV9
cdr3_aa: CASSVRDYSYNEQFF
cdr3_nt: TGTGCCAGCAGCGTACGGGACTATTCCTACAATGAGCAGTTCTTC

j_call: TRBJ2-1
d_call: TRBD2
clone_size: many
v_call: TRBV20-1
cdr3_aa: CSATTASGNNEQFF
cdr3_nt: TGCAGTGCCACAACGGCTAGCGGTAACAATGAGCAGTTCTTC

j_call: TRBJ2-1
d_call: NA
clone_size: few
v_call: TRBV20-1
cdr3_aa: CSARPSPRPYNEQFF
cdr3_nt: TGCAGTGCTAGACCCTCTCCTCGGCCCTACAATGAGCAGTTCTTC

j_call: TRBJ2-7
d_call: TRBD1
clone_size: many
v_call: TRBV27
cdr3_aa: CASSPLTGTGFHEQYF
cdr3_nt: TGTGCCAGCAGTCCTCTCACCGGGACAGGGTTCCACGAGCAGTACTTC

j_call: TRBJ2-3
d_call: NA
clone_size: NA
v_call: TRBV6-1
cdr3_aa: CASRGRGAHIDTQYF
cdr3_nt: TGTGCCAGCAGGGGCCGGGGGGCGCATATAGATACGCAGTATTTT

j_call: TRBJ2-4
d_call: TRBD1
clone_size: many
v_call: TRBV28
cdr3_aa: CASSGDRDGKNIQYF
cdr3_nt: TGTGCCAGCAGTGGGGACAGGGACGGCAAAAACATTCAGTACTTC

j_call: TRBJ2-5
d_call: NA
clone_size: NA
v_call: TRBV29-1
cdr3_aa: CSVDLGPETQYF
cdr3_nt: TGCAGCGTTGATTTGGGACCGGAGACCCAGTACTTC

j_call: TRBJ2-1
d_call: TRBD2
clone_size: few
v_call: TRBV30
cdr3_aa: CAWNSGNQNEQFF
cdr3_nt: TGTGCCTGGAACAGCGGGAACCAGAATGAGCAGTTCTTC

j_call: TRBJ1-1
d_call: NA
clone_size: few
v_call: TRBV19
cdr3_aa: CASSSGWATEAFF
cdr3_nt: TGTGCCAGTAGTTCCGGTTGGGCCACTGAAGCTTTCTTT

j_call: TRBJ1-2
d_call: NA
clone_size: many
v_call: TRBV12-3/TRBV12-4
cdr3_aa: CASSPGVNYGYTF
cdr3_nt: TGTGCCAGCAGCCCGGGGGTAAACTATGGCTACACCTTC

j_call: TRBJ2-1
d_call: TRBD2
clone_size: many
v_call: TRBV4-3
cdr3_aa: CASSQTSGITNEQFF
cdr3_nt: TGCGCCAGCAGCCAGACTAGCGGGATAACCAATGAGCAGTTCTTC

j_call: TRBJ2-2
d_call: NA
clone_size: few
v_call: TRBV24-1
cdr3_aa: CATQTLGPELFF
cdr3_nt: TGTGCCACCCAAACCTTGGGCCCGGAGCTGTTTTTT

j_call: TRBJ2-1
d_call: TRBD2
clone_size: NA
v_call: TRBV27
cdr3_aa: CASRPWTSGSGDEQFF
cdr3_nt: TGTGCCAGCAGACCCTGGACTAGCGGGAGTGGGGATGAGCAGTTCTTC

j_call: TRBJ1-2
d_call: NA
clone_size: few
v_call: TRBV10-2
cdr3_aa: CASKWGTEHGYTF
cdr3_nt: TGCGCCAGCAAGTGGGGTACTGAGCATGGCTACACCTTC

j_call: TRBJ1-3
d_call: NA
clone_size: many
v_call: TRBV20-1
cdr3_aa: CSARTDSGNTIYF
cdr3_nt: TGCAGTGCAAGGACAGATTCTGGAAACACCATATATTTT

j_call: TRBJ2-1
d_call: TRBD2
clone_size: many
v_call: TRBV2
cdr3_aa: CASMSKGTSINEQFF
cdr3_nt: TGTGCCAGCATGTCCAAGGGGACTAGTATCAATGAGCAGTTCTTC

j_call: TRBJ1-4
d_call: TRBD1
clone_size: many
v_call: TRBV3-1
cdr3_aa: CASSLRTGRGNEKLFF
cdr3_nt: TGTGCCAGCAGCCTTCGGACAGGGCGGGGAAACGAAAAACTGTTTTTT

j_call: TRBJ1-1
d_call: NA
clone_size: few
v_call: TRBV12-3/TRBV12-4
cdr3_aa: CASSYSYMNAEAFF
cdr3_nt: TGTGCCAGCAGTTACAGCTACATGAACGCTGAAGCTTTCTTT

j_call: TRBJ2-1
d_call: TRBD2
clone_size: many
v_call: TRBV28
cdr3_aa: CASSLLPGLAVYNEQFF
cdr3_nt: TGTGCCAGCAGTTTATTACCGGGACTAGCGGTTTACAATGAGCAGTTCTTC

j_call: TRBJ1-2
d_call: NA
clone_size: few
v_call: TRBV19
cdr3_aa: CASRGSVSGSLPDGYTF
cdr3_nt: TGTGCCAGTAGGGGCAGTGTTTCTGGTTCTTTACCGGATGGCTACACCTTC

j_call: TRBJ2-2
d_call: NA
clone_size: NA
v_call: TRBV15
cdr3_aa: CATSRTLNTGELFF
cdr3_nt: TGTGCCACCAGCAGGACTCTCAACACCGGGGAGCTGTTTTTT

j_call: TRBJ2-3
d_call: NA
clone_size: few
v_call: TRBV7-3
cdr3_aa: CASSLISGSSGTDTQYF
cdr3_nt: TGTGCCAGCAGCTTAATCTCAGGGTCTAGCGGCACAGATACGCAGTATTTT

j_call: TRBJ2-7
d_call: NA
clone_size: many
v_call: TRBV28
cdr3_aa: CASSSQGGSGDPYEQYF
cdr3_nt: TGTGCCAGCAGTTCCCAAGGAGGTAGCGGAGATCCCTACGAGCAGTACTTC

j_call: TRBJ2-5
d_call: NA
clone_size: few
v_call: TRBV11-2
cdr3_aa: CASSWDRTAQETQYF
cdr3_nt: TGTGCCAGCAGCTGGGATCGGACAGCCCAAGAGACCCAGTACTTC

j_call: TRBJ2-1
d_call: NA
clone_size: NA
v_call: TRBV7-3
cdr3_aa: CASSSMAGFYNEQFF
cdr3_nt: TGTGCCAGCAGCTCAATGGCGGGGTTCTACAATGAGCAGTTCTTC

j_call: TRBJ1-1
d_call: NA
clone_size: many
v_call: TRBV15
cdr3_aa: CATSRDLGSEAFF
cdr3_nt: TGTGCCACCAGCAGAGATCTCGGGAGTGAAGCTTTCTTT

j_call: TRBJ2-7
d_call: TRBD2
clone_size: NA
v_call: TRBV19
cdr3_aa: CASSFPGLAGAPYEQYF
cdr3_nt: TGTGCCAGTAGTTTTCCAGGACTAGCGGGAGCGCCCTACGAGCAGTACTTC

j_call: TRBJ1-1
d_call: NA
clone_size: many
v_call: TRBV7-9
cdr3_aa: CASSLGQAPTEAFF
cdr3_nt: TGTGCCAGCAGCTTAGGTCAGGCACCCACTGAAGCTTTCTTT

j_call: TRBJ2-2
d_call: TRBD2
clone_size: NA
v_call: TRBV6-4
cdr3_aa: CASSYPRLAGAHGELSF
cdr3_nt: TGTGCCAGCAGTTACCCGAGACTAGCGGGAGCTCACGGGGAGCTGTCTTTT

j_call: TRBJ1-4
d_call: NA
clone_size: many
v_call: TRBV28
cdr3_aa: CASNPQGWKDEKLFF
cdr3_nt: TGTGCCAGCAACCCGCAGGGCTGGAAGGATGAAAAACTGTTTTTT

j_call: TRBJ1-2
d_call: NA
clone_size: NA
v_call: TRBV9
cdr3_aa: CASSATGNHGYTF
cdr3_nt: TGTGCCAGCAGCGCAACAGGAAACCATGGCTACACCTTC

j_call: TRBJ2-7
d_call: NA
clone_size: many
v_call: TRBV29-1
cdr3_aa: CSVWNPILYEQYF
cdr3_nt: TGCAGCGTCTGGAATCCCATTCTCTACGAGCAGTACTTC

j_call: TRBJ2-3
d_call: TRBD2
clone_size: many
v_call: TRBV12-3/TRBV12-4
cdr3_aa: CASTHPGRGSTDTQYF
cdr3_nt: TGTGCCAGCACTCATCCGGGGCGGGGGTCTACAGATACGCAGTATTTT

j_call: TRBJ2-6
d_call: NA
clone_size: NA
v_call: TRBV20-1
cdr3_aa: CSAMRGRSGANVLTF
cdr3_nt: TGCAGTGCGATGAGAGGTCGCTCTGGGGCCAACGTCCTGACTTTC

j_call: TRBJ2-2
d_call: NA
clone_size: NA
v_call: TRBV27
cdr3_aa: CASSLLREPGELFF
cdr3_nt: TGTGCCAGCAGTTTACTACGTGAGCCCGGGGAGCTGTTTTTT